This T cell receptor beta chain was documented in a study of T cells in Graves' hyperthyroidism and ophthalmopathy. CDR1 and CDR2 (germline): LGHNT, FRNRAP. CDR3 size: 17 residues. Comment on this clonotype: Its cognate antigen is unknown. At one boundary the junction diverges from the germline segment, which might be a read error.

RNA transcripts provided the source from which TCR beta CDR3 regions were amplified. Carried out on the TCR CDR3, a first-round RT-PCR used the HTBI primer set. TCRdb itself ran the multiplex PCR reads through MiXCR, one entry per CDR3 protein. The table has 200,000 to 250,000 distinct CDR3 sequences, roughly 17% seen once. Regarding the study as a whole: Among thyroid clonotypes expanded above 0.001, most also appeared in blood.

The clonotype originates from a man aged 45-65 years with Graves' hyperthyroidism. V usage is TRBV12-5 and J usage is TRBJ2-5, with D maybe TRBD1 (5 bases). The specimen was blood. The CDR3 reads CASGLAEIGHTKEAQYF. Written as DNA, the CDR3 is TGTGCTAGTGGTTTGGCCGAAATTGGACATACGAAAGAGGCCCAGTACTTC. Based on the CDR3 plus reference TRBV12-5 and TRBJ2-5, the full variable domain is DARVTQTPRHKVTEMGQEVTMRCQPILGHNTVFWYRQTMMQGLELLAYFRNRAPLDDSGMPKDRFSAEMPDATLATLKIQPSEPRDSAVYFCASGLAEIGHTKEAQYFGPGTRLLVL.